The clone carrying this T cell receptor (beta chain) was counted many times. The antigen remains unidentified. The CDR3 extends over 16 amino acids. The trim removed 0 bases at V and 4 bases at J, leaving 9 bases unmatched. Germline loops: CDR1 SGHRS, CDR2 YFSETQ. TCRdb re-derived calls from the RT-PCR reads in MiXCR, one entry per CDR3 protein. In the table there are hundreds of thousands of distinct CDR3 sequences, approximately 15% of which are singletons. This sample stems from a study of response to subunit inactivated influenza vaccine. The study's findings and limits: Authors suggested that a seasonal influenza vaccination recruits few new T cells each time.

Source: CD4+ T cells sorted from PBMCs, taken about 23 months after vaccination. This sequence joins TRBV5-1 and TRBJ2-7; 8 bases match TRBD1. This sequence was found in a man between 50 and 69 years old who received an inactivated influenza vaccine. CDR3 amino acids: CASSLGAGTGDYEQYF. The CDR3 region has the DNA TGCGCCAGCAGCTTGGGCGCCGGGACAGGTGATTACGAGCAGTACTTC.